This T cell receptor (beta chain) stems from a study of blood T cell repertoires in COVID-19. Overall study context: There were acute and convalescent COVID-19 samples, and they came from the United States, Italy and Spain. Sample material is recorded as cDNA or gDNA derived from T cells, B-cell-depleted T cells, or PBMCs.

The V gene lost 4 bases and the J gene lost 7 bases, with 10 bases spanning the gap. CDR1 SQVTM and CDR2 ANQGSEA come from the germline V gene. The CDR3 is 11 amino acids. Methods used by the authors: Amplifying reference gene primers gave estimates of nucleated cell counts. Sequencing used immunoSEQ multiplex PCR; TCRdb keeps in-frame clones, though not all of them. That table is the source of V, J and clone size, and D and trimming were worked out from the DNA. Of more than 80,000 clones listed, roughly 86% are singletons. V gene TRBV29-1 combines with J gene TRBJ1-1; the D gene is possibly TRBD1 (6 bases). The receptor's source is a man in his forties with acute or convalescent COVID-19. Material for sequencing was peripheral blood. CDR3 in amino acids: CSVGRTDEAFF. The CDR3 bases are TGCAGCGTTGGGAGGACAGATGAAGCTTTCTTT.